This T cell receptor (beta chain) comes out of a study of human T cells and chemical hapten exposure. Whole-study context: A mostly female patient group had alopecia areata, totalis or universalis.

The germline gives CDR1 SGHTA, CDR2 FQGNSA. V lost 1 base to trimming and J lost 2 bases, with 12 bases between them. The CDR3 length is 15 residues. TCRdb recomputed calls from the RACE reads with MiXCR, one row per CDR3 protein. The sample contains about 74,000 distinct CDR3 sequences, 32% of which appear only once. Points on this clonotype: No antigen is known for it.

Study-level results: TCRs at a frequency above 1 in 1000 stayed unchanged with DPC sensitization.

Noted time point: patch test 1, 2 weeks after DPC sensitization. Described treatment: therapeutic diphenylcyclopropenone sensitization with weekly scalp DPC. Sample donors consisted of patients with alopecia, aged 18 to 70 years, who were suitable for DPC. The chain combines TRBV7-2 with TRBJ2-7; weak D call: TRBD1 (5 bases). The input for sequencing was whole blood, taken in connection with sensitization to the hapten diphenylcyclopropenone (DPC). This TCR was recovered from a middle-aged man with alopecia areata. Some clones in this sample may be carry-over from other donors' samples. The CDR3 spells CASSLEFARAYEQYF. CDR3 coding DNA: TGTGCCAGCAGCTTAGAATTCGCCAGGGCCTACGAGCAGTACTTC.